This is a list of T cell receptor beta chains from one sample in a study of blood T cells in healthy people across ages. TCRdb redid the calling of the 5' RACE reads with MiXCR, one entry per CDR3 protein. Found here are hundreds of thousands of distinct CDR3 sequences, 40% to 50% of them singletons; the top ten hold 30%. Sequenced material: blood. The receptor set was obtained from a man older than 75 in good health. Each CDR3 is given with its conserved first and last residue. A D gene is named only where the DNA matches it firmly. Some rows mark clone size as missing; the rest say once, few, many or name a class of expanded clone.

CASSYPTYTQYF	TGTGCCAGCAGTTACCCAACATATACGCAGTATTTT	NA	many	TRBV6-2/TRBV6-3	TRBJ2-3
CASAGGTEVSGEQFF	TGTGCCAGCGCCGGGGGGACGGAAGTTTCGGGTGAGCAGTTCTTC	TRBD2	NA	TRBV12-3/TRBV12-4	TRBJ2-1
CSALSQYADTQYF	TGCAGTGCCCTGAGCCAATACGCAGATACGCAGTATTTT	NA	NA	TRBV20-1	TRBJ2-3
CASSKLPLNEQFF	TGTGCCAGCTCAAAGCTACCACTTAATGAGCAGTTCTTC	NA	few	TRBV18	TRBJ2-1
CSARPTGYGSPLHF	TGCAGTGCTAGACCGACAGGGTACGGTTCACCCCTCCACTTT	TRBD1	few	TRBV20-1	TRBJ1-6
CASSKGGRVGSGANVLTF	NA	NA	few	TRBV21-1	TRBJ2-6
CASSPGDFNNEQYF	TGTGCCAGCAGCCCAGGGGACTTTAACAATGAGCAGTACTTC	NA	NA	TRBV9	TRBJ2-7
CASSFAAGNSYGYTF	TGTGCCAGCAGTTTTGCGGCAGGGAATAGCTATGGCTACACCTTC	NA	NA	TRBV12-3/TRBV12-4	TRBJ1-2
CASSVGFTGELFF	TGTGCCAGCTCCGTCGGGTTCACCGGGGAGCTGTTTTTT	NA	NA	TRBV7-3	TRBJ2-2
CSARGRWGTSGRNEQYF	TGCAGTGCTAGAGGACGGTGGGGGACTAGCGGGAGGAATGAGCAGTACTTC	TRBD2	few	TRBV20-1	TRBJ2-7
CASTQGLADTDTQYF	TGTGCCAGCACCCAGGGGCTAGCGGACACAGATACGCAGTATTTT	NA	NA	TRBV6-5	TRBJ2-3
CASSPGTRNQPQHF	TGCGCCAGCAGCCCAGGGACTCGCAATCAGCCCCAGCATTTT	NA	NA	TRBV5-1	TRBJ1-5
CASSLKVGAGANVLTF	TGTGCCAGCAGCCTTAAGGTTGGGGCTGGGGCCAACGTCCTGACTTTC	NA	NA	TRBV11-1	TRBJ2-6
CATGDNRGPSSYEQYF	TGTGCCACCGGTGATAACAGGGGACCCAGCTCCTACGAGCAGTACTTC	TRBD1	few	TRBV24-1	TRBJ2-7
CASSEAEGPYEQYF	TGTGCCAGCAGTGAAGCGGAGGGGCCCTACGAGCAGTACTTC	NA	few	TRBV6-1	TRBJ2-7
CASSEIGRSNFNEQFF	TGCGCCAGCAGTGAGATCGGACGCAGCAACTTCAATGAGCAGTTCTTC	NA	few	TRBV10-2	TRBJ2-1
CSVATGPGEKLFF	TGCAGCGTTGCAACGGGACCCGGGGAAAAACTGTTTTTT	NA	NA	TRBV29-1	TRBJ1-4
CASSLSGATYEQYF	TGTGCCAGCAGTTTATCAGGGGCTACCTACGAGCAGTACTTC	NA	many	TRBV28	TRBJ2-7
CASSLVRADTGELFF	TGCGCCAGCAGCTTGGTTAGGGCCGACACCGGGGAGCTGTTTTTT	NA	few	TRBV5-1	TRBJ2-2
CASSGELGGEQFF	TGTGCCAGCAGTGGGGAGTTGGGGGGTGAGCAGTTCTTC	NA	few	TRBV6-4	TRBJ2-1
CASGLEYYEQYF	TGTGCTAGTGGTCTAGAGTACTACGAGCAGTACTTC	NA	few	TRBV12-5	TRBJ2-7
CSVAPGQNYGYTF	TGCAGCGTTGCCCCGGGACAGAACTATGGCTACACCTTC	TRBD1	few	TRBV29-1	TRBJ1-2
CASSFEGLPLGETQYF	TGTGCCAGCAGCTTCGAGGGACTTCCCCTGGGGGAGACCCAGTACTTC	NA	NA	TRBV7-2	TRBJ2-5
CSAAGGTDTQYF	TGCAGTGCTGCGGGTGGGACAGATACGCAGTATTTT	NA	NA	TRBV20-1	TRBJ2-3
CSAESADTQYF	TGCAGTGCCGAATCGGCAGATACGCAGTATTTT	NA	NA	TRBV20-1	TRBJ2-3
CASSLSHQREGQFF	TGTGCCAGCAGTTTGTCTCACCAGCGGGAGGGGCAGTTCTTC	TRBD2	NA	TRBV12-3/TRBV12-4	TRBJ2-1
CTSSQPVAKNIQYF	TGCACCAGCAGCCAGCCCGTAGCCAAAAACATTCAGTACTTC	NA	NA	TRBV1	TRBJ2-4
CATSGSPLWETQYF	TGTGCCACCAGTGGATCTCCCCTGTGGGAGACCCAGTACTTC	NA	NA	TRBV24-1	TRBJ2-5
CATQTTTDTQYF	TGTGCCACCCAGACTACCACAGATACGCAGTATTTT	NA	NA	TRBV6-2/TRBV6-3	TRBJ2-3
CAWRPSPDTQYF	TGTGCCTGGAGACCGTCCCCCGATACGCAGTATTTT	NA	NA	TRBV30	TRBJ2-3
CASSQGQGVYEQYF	TGCGCCAGCAGCCAGGGACAGGGGGTCTACGAGCAGTACTTC	TRBD1	NA	TRBV5-1	TRBJ2-7
CASSLETTLPKQETQYF	TGTGCCAGCAGCTTAGAGACCACACTACCAAAACAAGAGACCCAGTACTTC	NA	NA	TRBV7-3	TRBJ2-5
CSAPQRNEQFF	TGCAGTGCCCCCCAACGGAATGAGCAGTTCTTC	NA	few	TRBV20-1	TRBJ2-1
CASSFGGQGQETQYF	TGTGCCAGCAGTTTTGGGGGACAGGGCCAAGAGACCCAGTACTTC	TRBD1	few	TRBV12-3/TRBV12-4	TRBJ2-5
CASSIPTGGLADTQYF	TGTGCCAGCAGCATACCGACAGGGGGGCTGGCAGATACGCAGTATTTT	TRBD1	many	TRBV7-2	TRBJ2-3
CASSAAGTSNEQYF	TGTGCCAGCAGCGCGGCCGGGACTTCCAATGAGCAGTACTTC	NA	NA	TRBV7-2	TRBJ2-5
CASSPRSGGATDTQYF	TGTGCCAGCAGTCCCCGAAGCGGGGGGGCGACAGATACGCAGTATTTT	TRBD2	few	TRBV12-3/TRBV12-4	TRBJ2-3
CASSLEHDYEQYF	TGTGCCAGCAGCTTGGAGCACGACTACGAGCAGTACTTC	NA	few	TRBV5-5	TRBJ2-7
CSALNPSGGAGKTQFF	TGCAGTGCCCTAAACCCGAGCGGGGGGGCGGGAAAGACCCAGTTCTTC	TRBD2	NA	TRBV20-1	TRBJ2-1
CASSPSSGRSTDTQYF	TGTGCCAGCAGCCCTAGTTCGGGGAGAAGCACAGATACGCAGTATTTT	NA	few	TRBV14	TRBJ2-3
CASSSDPTGGIQPQHF	TGTGCCAGCAGCTCCGACCCGACGGGCGGCATTCAGCCCCAGCATTTT	NA	NA	TRBV7-2	TRBJ1-5
CASSASRPGKNIQYF	TGTGCCAGCAGTGCATCGAGGCCAGGGAAAAACATTCAGTACTTC	NA	few	TRBV25-1	TRBJ2-4
CASSLWAKRTSPDTQYF	TGTGCCAGCAGCTTGTGGGCGAAGCGAACTAGCCCAGATACGCAGTATTTT	NA	NA	TRBV5-4	TRBJ2-3
CATRAPWGILLRYEQYF	TGTGCCACCAGGGCCCCGTGGGGCATCTTGTTAAGATACGAGCAGTACTTC	NA	NA	TRBV24-1	TRBJ2-7
CASSERGAGAPSTGTQYF	TGTGCCAGCAGCGAACGGGGCGCAGGAGCCCCTAGCACAGGTACGCAGTATTTT	NA	NA	TRBV9	TRBJ2-3
CASRNRDRGYETQYF	TGTGCCAGCAGAAACCGGGACAGGGGGTATGAGACCCAGTACTTC	TRBD1	NA	TRBV12-3/TRBV12-4	TRBJ2-5
CAIRRDSANYGYTF	TGTGCCATCAGGCGGGACAGCGCAAACTATGGCTACACCTTC	TRBD1	NA	TRBV10-3	TRBJ1-2
CSVDGWGGTQYF	TGCAGCGTTGATGGGTGGGGCGGGACCCAGTACTTC	NA	many	TRBV29-1	TRBJ2-5
CASRKGDSGNTIYF	TGTGCCAGCAGGAAGGGGGACTCTGGAAACACCATATATTTT	NA	once	TRBV7-9	TRBJ1-3
CSARDHNGGIMLNEQFF	TGCAGTGCTAGAGATCACAACGGGGGGATAATGTTGAATGAGCAGTTCTTC	TRBD2	few	TRBV20-1	TRBJ2-1
CASGITGLGDNEQFF	TGTGCCAGCGGAATAACAGGGCTTGGGGACAATGAGCAGTTCTTC	NA	NA	TRBV12-3/TRBV12-4	TRBJ2-1
CASSERQGSYNQPQHF	TGTGCCAGCTCCGAACGTCAGGGGTCTTACAATCAGCCCCAGCATTTT	NA	few	TRBV6-2/TRBV6-3	TRBJ1-5
CASSFKGQLYEQYF	TGTGCCAGCAGTTTTAAGGGACAACTCTACGAGCAGTACTTC	NA	NA	TRBV12-3/TRBV12-4	TRBJ2-7
CASSFLHGAINEQFF	TGTGCCAGCAGCTTTCTCCATGGGGCTATAAATGAGCAGTTCTTC	NA	few	TRBV7-3	TRBJ2-1
CASSSGIEQYF	TGTGCCAGCAGCTCAGGGATCGAGCAGTACTTC	NA	NA	TRBV11-2	TRBJ2-7